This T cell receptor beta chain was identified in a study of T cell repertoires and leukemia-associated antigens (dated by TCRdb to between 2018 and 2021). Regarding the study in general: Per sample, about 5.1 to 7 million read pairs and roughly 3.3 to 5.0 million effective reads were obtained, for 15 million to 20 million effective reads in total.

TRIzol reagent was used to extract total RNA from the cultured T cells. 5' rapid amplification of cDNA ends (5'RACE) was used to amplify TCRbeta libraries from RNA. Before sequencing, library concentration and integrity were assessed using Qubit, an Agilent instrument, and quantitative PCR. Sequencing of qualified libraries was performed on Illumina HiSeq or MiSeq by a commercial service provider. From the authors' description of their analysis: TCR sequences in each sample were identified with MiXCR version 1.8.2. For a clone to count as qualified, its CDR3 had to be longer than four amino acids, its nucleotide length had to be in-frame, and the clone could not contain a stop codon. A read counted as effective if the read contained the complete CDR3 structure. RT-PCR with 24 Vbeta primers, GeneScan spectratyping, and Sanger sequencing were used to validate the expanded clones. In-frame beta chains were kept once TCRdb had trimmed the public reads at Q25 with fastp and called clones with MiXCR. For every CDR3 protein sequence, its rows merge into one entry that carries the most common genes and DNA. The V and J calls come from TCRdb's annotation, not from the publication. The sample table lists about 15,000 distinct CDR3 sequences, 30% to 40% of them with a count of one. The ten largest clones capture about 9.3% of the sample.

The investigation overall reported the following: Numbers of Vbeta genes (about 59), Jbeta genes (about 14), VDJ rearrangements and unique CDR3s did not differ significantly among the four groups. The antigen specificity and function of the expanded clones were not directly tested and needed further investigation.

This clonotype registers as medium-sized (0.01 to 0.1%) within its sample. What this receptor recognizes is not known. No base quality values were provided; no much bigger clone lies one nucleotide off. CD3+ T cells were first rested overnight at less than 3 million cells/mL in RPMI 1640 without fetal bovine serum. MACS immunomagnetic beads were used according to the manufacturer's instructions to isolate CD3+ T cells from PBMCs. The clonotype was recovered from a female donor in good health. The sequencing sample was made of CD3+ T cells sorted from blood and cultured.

The CDR3 corresponds to CASRGASGRPENEQFF. The nucleotide sequence reads as follows: TGTGCCAGCAGGGGAGCTAGCGGGAGACCGGAAAATGAGCAGTTCTTC. The V and J segments used are TRBV12-3 or TRBV12-4 and TRBJ2-1; 10 bases in the junction line up with TRBD2. After removal of 6 bases from V and 7 bases from J, the junction retains 12 bases not matched to a gene. CDR3 length: 16 amino acids, cysteine to phenylalanine. Only CDR3 DNA remains: 48 bases, in frame from the first base.